A single sample gave rise to the 6 T cell receptor beta chains below, sequenced in a study of blood T cell repertoires in COVID-19. Using immunoSEQ multiplex PCR, the repertoire was profiled, and TCRdb retains in-frame clones only, with some absent. This repertoire shows fewer than 300,000 clones, roughly 92% found once; its top ten account for over 2%. Sample: peripheral blood. The receptor source for this set is a woman in her 30s with COVID-19, enrolled during active disease.

This chain joins TRBV12-3 or TRBV12-4 and TRBJ2-1, with TRBD1 matching 7 bases. The CDR3 is 13 residues long. V was clipped by 4 bases and J by 6 bases; unmatched bases: 3. CDR3: CASSSGTVNEQFF. In DNA form, the CDR3 reads TGTGCCAGCAGTTCTGGGACAGTCAATGAGCAGTTCTTC.

This sequence joins TRBV10-3 and TRBJ1-5; possibly TRBD1 for D (5 bases). The germline V and J ends were trimmed by 3 bases and 5 bases, with 14 bases remaining between them. Germline CDR1 and CDR2: ENHRY and SYGVKD. This CDR3 is built from 15 residues. In nucleotides, the CDR3 is TGTGCCATCAGTGAAGAGGCAGGGTGGGATCAGCCCCAGCATTTT. Its protein product is CAISEEAGWDQPQHF.

The chain uses TRBV3-1 (or the pseudogene TRBV3-2) and TRBJ2-7, with 9 bases matching TRBD1. CDR1 and CDR2 from the germline V gene are LGHDT and YNNKEL (reference sequence). CDR3 length: 14 amino acids. The V and J ends lost 3 bases and 4 bases, in that order; junction bases with no gene match: 4. Written as DNA, the CDR3 is TGTGCCAGCAGCCACGGAGGACAGGGGTACGAGCAGTACTTC. Translation: CASSHGGQGYEQYF.

The chain employs TRBV30 and TRBJ1-5, with 9 bases lining up with TRBD1. Trimming took 0 bases from V and 7 from J; bases not matched to a gene: 13. The CDR3 is 17 residues long. Per germline, CDR1 GTSNPN and CDR2 SVGIG (reference sequence). CDR3 DNA: TGTGCCTGGAGTGTACACTCCTCGACAGGGGGGGGACAGCCCCAGCATTTT. This gives the protein CAWSVHSSTGGGQPQHF.

The chain couples TRBV6-1 to TRBJ2-7; 9 bases are shared with TRBD1. Germline CDR1 is MNHNS and CDR2 is SASEGT. With 2 bases clipped from V and 1 base from J, the junction kept 3 bases outside the gene matches. The CDR3 length is 15 residues. In nucleotides, the CDR3 is TGTGCCAGCAGTGAATCCGGGACAGGGTCCTACGAGCAGTACTTC. Encoded protein: CASSESGTGSYEQYF.

The rearrangement links TRBV6-1 to TRBJ1-2, with D maybe TRBD1 (5 bases). Trimming left V 3 bases short and J 4 bases short, with 12 bases between. The CDR3 totals 14 residues. Germline V gives CDR1 MNHNS, CDR2 SASEGT. This CDR3 reads CASSEGQGGYGYTF. The DNA of the CDR3 is TGTGCCAGCAGTGAGGGGCAGGGAGGCTATGGCTACACCTTC.